This paragraph reports one TCR beta chain. Its target is unknown. Primers for the PCR totalled 60 Vbeta and 13 Jbeta. TCRdb keeps only in-frame clones here, not all; method: immunoSEQ multiplex PCR. Of around 150,000 clones listed, 60% to 80% are singletons. This entry comes from a study of cytomegalovirus exposure and HLA in healthy donors. General study findings and limits: Several of the most significant clusters appeared, in a later analysis, to be linked to common viral pathogens. Presence/absence analysis assumed near-uniform sequencing depth across donors.

V was pared by 7 bases and J by 2 bases, with 14 bases between. Germline V lookup: CDR1 SEHNR, CDR2 FQNEAQ (reference sequence). CDR3 length: 14 amino acids. This receptor was identified in a woman aged 45-60 years in good health and CMV-seropositive. Specimen: PBMCs. The chain couples TRBV7-9 to TRBJ1-1; perhaps TRBD1 as D (6 bases). Here the CDR3 reads CASTPDSDNTEAFF. DNA for the CDR3: TGTGCCAGCACCCCGGACAGCGACAACACTGAAGCTTTCTTT. Complete variable domain (other parts from reference TRBV7-9 and TRBJ1-1): DTGVSQNPRHKITKRGQNVTFRCDPISEHNRLYWYRQTLGQGPEFLTYFQNEAQLEKSRLLSDRFSAERPKGSFSTLEIQRTEQGDSAMYLCASTPDSDNTEAFFGQGTRLTVV.